This T cell receptor beta chain was sequenced for a study of control samples from healthy donors and cancer patients. CDR3 length: 13 amino acids. V was pared by 2 bases and J by 8 bases, with 12 bases between. Germline CDR1 and CDR2: MDHEN and SYDVKM. Clones were read by immunoSEQ multiplex PCR, and TCRdb kept only the in-frame ones, dropping some. The table records 150,000 to 200,000 clones, 91% of them present only once. The sequenced material came from blood. The chain has TRBV28 and TRBJ1-1; a weak D match, TRBD1 (6 bases). This TCR came from a woman in her twenties or thirties in good health. CDR3 DNA: TGTGCCAGCAGTTTACAGGGGATGATGGAAGCTTTCTTT. Translation: CASSLQGMMEAFF.